What follows describes a single T cell receptor beta chain. The antigen remains unidentified. V was cut by 7 bases and J by 2 bases, with 22 bases left in between. CDR3 size: 17 residues. Germline CDR1 MDHEN, CDR2 SYDVKM. In the PCR, 60 Vbeta and 13 Jbeta primers were used. Assay used: immunoSEQ multiplex PCR; TCRdb lists only in-frame clones, some missing. The sample data list roughly 220,000 clones. Each donor's status was that of a healthy bone marrow donor. This sample stems from a study of cytomegalovirus exposure and HLA in healthy donors. Study-wide findings and caveats: Cytomegalovirus association was assigned to about 150 TCR beta chains.

The chain joins TRBV28 to TRBJ2-3, with D tentatively TRBD2 (5 bases). The sequencing sample was made of PBMCs. The receptor's source is a girl under 10 years old in good health and CMV-seropositive. CDR3 nucleotide sequence: TGTGCCAGCACCCCAGTAGGCCCCCTCGGGGACACAGATACGCAGTATTTT. Protein product: CASTPVGPLGDTDTQYF.